The 6 T cell receptor beta chains listed next were all sequenced from one sample in a study of CD8+ T cells in alopecia areata. Extracted RNA was reverse transcribed, and the resulting cDNA served as sequencing template. The data were produced by immunoSEQ multiplex PCR, yet TCRdb's version contains in-frame clones alone and is incomplete. The sample shows 110,000 or so clones, 50% to 65% of them seen only once. Treatment meaning: oral pan-JAK inhibitor, 5-10 mg twice daily. The source material was CD4+ T cells sorted from blood, sampled at week 24, from a patient treated with tofacitinib. The receptor source for this set is a human donor with alopecia areata.

V usage is TRBV6-6 and J usage is TRBJ1-2; a weak D match, TRBD1 (6 bases). Germline values: CDR1 MNHNY, CDR2 SVGAGI (reference sequence). The ends were cut back, 7 bases at V and 8 bases at J, with 17 bases in the middle. This CDR3 contains 13 residues. CDR3 in amino acids: CASNTRGIRGYTF. The CDR3 DNA reads as TGTGCCAGCAATACCAGGGGAATACGGGGCTACACCTTC.

The rearrangement links TRBV4-1 to TRBJ1-4, with TRBD1 matching over 7 bases. Germline V gene lookup returns CDR1 MGHRA and CDR2 YSYEKL. The CDR3 is 17 residues long. The ends lost 0 bases at V and 3 bases at J; junction bases unmatched: 7. In DNA form, the CDR3 reads TGCGCCAGCAGCCAAGATGCAAGGGGGCTAGCTAATGAAAAACTGTTTTTT. This translates into CASSQDARGLANEKLFF.

The rearrangement links TRBV9 to TRBJ1-1; D remains unclear. The CDR3 has 14 amino acids. Trimming removed 3 bases from V and 0 bases from J, with 9 bases in between. Germline-derived CDR1 and CDR2 are SGDLS and YYNGEE. Here the CDR3 DNA reads TGTGCCAGCAGCGAAGGGAACATGAACACTGAAGCTTTCTTT. Its protein product is CASSEGNMNTEAFF.

The chain joins TRBV10-2 to TRBJ2-1; 10 positions match TRBD2. The CDR3 extends over 15 amino acids. Germline V CDR1 and CDR2: WSHSY, SAAADI. V was pared by 6 bases and J by 5 bases, with 7 bases of the junction left unmatched. The CDR3 loop reads CASRLLAGVDNEQFF. The CDR3 nucleotides read TGCGCCAGCAGGCTTCTAGCGGGGGTGGACAATGAGCAGTTCTTC.

CDR3 protein: CASRRNRGGDNQFF. CDR3 DNA: TGCGCCAGCAGGCGAAATCGGGGCGGGGACAACCAGTTCTTC. The chain carries TRBV5-1 and TRBJ2-1; D possibly uses TRBD1 or TRBD2 (6 bases each). This CDR3 has 14 amino acids. Germline assignment: CDR1 SGHRS and CDR2 YFSETQ. The V gene lost 5 bases and the J gene lost 13 bases, with 22 bases spanning the gap.

This clone has more than one count but fewer than ten. V is TRBV6-5 and J is TRBJ1-6; weak D call: TRBD1 (5 bases). The CDR3 contains 13 residues. Germline CDR1 MNHEY, CDR2 SVGAGI. Trimming left V 8 bases short and J 9 bases short, with 14 bases between. The CDR3 is CASSGGVRSPLHF. In DNA, the CDR3 is TGTGCCAGCTCCGGGGGGGTACGTTCACCCCTCCACTTT.